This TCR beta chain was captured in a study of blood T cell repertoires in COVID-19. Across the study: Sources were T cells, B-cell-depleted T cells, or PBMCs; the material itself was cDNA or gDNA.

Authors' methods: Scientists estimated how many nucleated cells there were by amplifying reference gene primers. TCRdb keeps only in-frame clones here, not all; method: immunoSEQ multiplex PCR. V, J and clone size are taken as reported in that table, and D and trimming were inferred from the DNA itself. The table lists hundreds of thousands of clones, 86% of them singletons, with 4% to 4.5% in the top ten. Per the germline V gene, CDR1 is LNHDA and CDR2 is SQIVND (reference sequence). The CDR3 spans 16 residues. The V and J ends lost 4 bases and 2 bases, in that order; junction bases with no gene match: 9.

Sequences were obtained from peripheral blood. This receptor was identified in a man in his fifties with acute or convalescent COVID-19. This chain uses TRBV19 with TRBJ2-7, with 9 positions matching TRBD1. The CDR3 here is CASSTITGGRTYEQYF. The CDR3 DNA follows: TGTGCCAGTAGTACGATTACAGGGGGCAGGACCTACGAGCAGTACTTC.